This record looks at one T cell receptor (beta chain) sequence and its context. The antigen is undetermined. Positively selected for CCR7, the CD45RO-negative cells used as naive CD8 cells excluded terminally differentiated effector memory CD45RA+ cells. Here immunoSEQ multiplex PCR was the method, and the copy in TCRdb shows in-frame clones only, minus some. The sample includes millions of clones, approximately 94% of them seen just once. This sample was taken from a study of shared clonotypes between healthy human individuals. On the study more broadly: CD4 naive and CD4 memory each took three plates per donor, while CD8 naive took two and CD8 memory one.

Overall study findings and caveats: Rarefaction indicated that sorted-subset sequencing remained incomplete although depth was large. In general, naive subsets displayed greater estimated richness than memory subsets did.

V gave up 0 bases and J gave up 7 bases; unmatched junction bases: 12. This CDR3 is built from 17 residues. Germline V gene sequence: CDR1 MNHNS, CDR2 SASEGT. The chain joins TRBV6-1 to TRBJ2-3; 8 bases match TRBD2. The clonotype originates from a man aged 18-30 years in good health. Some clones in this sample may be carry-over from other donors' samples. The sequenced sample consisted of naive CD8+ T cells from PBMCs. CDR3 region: CASSEARSGSVMNTQYF. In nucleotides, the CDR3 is TGTGCCAGCAGTGAAGCGCGGAGCGGGAGCGTAATGAATACGCAGTATTTT.